The sequence of this T cell receptor beta chain was determined in a study of tissue T cells after allogeneic stem cell transplantation. Study-level findings and limits: Within patients, tissue anatomy strongly shaped TCR repertoire composition.

The time point here: mouse harvest day 14 after allogeneic transplant. Tail vein injection delivered 10^7 T-cell-depleted bone marrow cells and 10^6 splenic CD5+ T cells. Tissues came from B6→BALB/c major-mismatch GVHD mice at day 7 or 14. A word on this clone: Its antigen remains unknown. The genes are named according to mouse. Coverage ceases 1 residue before the CDR3 finishes, and the germline J gene fills in the end.

V shed 2 bases, J shed 2 bases, and the junction held 1 base outside the gene matches. Germline values: CDR1 KGHPV, CDR2 FQNQEV (reference sequence). The length of the CDR3 is 14 residues. The data were produced by immunoSEQ multiplex PCR, yet TCRdb's version contains in-frame clones alone and is incomplete. The sample contains over 1,400 clones, roughly half of which appear only once. J is TRBJ2-5 and V is TRBV26, with 7 bases identical to TRBD2. This sequence originates from a female BALB/c mouse given C57BL/6 T cells with graft-versus-host disease after an allogeneic hematopoietic cell transplant. Sequencing was carried out using liver tissue. This chain's CDR3 is CASSLTGAQDTQYF. The DNA read from the CDR3 is TGTGCCAGCAGTCTGACTGGGGCCCAAGACACCCAGTAC.